This T cell receptor (beta chain) was documented in a study of T cells in Graves' hyperthyroidism and ophthalmopathy. General study points: A model of 13 V-J features distinguished ophthalmopathy from stable hyperthyroidism.

Germline V gene lookup returns CDR1 MNHEY and CDR2 SMNVEV (reference sequence). V shed 6 bases and J shed 3 bases, with 15 bases lying between them. The CDR3 has 14 residues. Regions amplified from RNA transcripts were the TCR beta CDR3 regions. The primer set for the first-round RT-PCR of the TCR CDR3 was HTBI. Using its own MiXCR run on the multiplex PCR reads, TCRdb lists one record per CDR3 protein. The sample has 540,000 or so distinct CDR3 sequences, around 14% seen once. Many counts were recorded for this clonotype. As yet, its antigen is unknown. The chain has TRBV27 and TRBJ2-7, with D possibly TRBD2 on 5 matching bases. Sequences were obtained from blood. This receptor was identified in a woman in her 30s with Graves' hyperthyroidism. CDR3 sequence: CASSQRESFYEQYF. The CDR3 DNA follows: TGTGCCAGCAGCCAAAGGGAGTCCTTCTACGAGCAGTACTTC.